The 6 T cell receptor beta chains below come from one sample, sequenced in a study of blood T cell repertoires in COVID-19. The data were produced by immunoSEQ multiplex PCR, yet TCRdb's version contains in-frame clones alone and is incomplete. The sample includes some 150,000 clones, about 90% seen only once; the top ten take less than 0.6%. The sample comprised peripheral blood. These receptors came from a man aged 45-65 years with acute or convalescent COVID-19.

The CDR3 spells CASSPPTTGGHNGYTF. The CDR3 DNA follows: TGTGCCAGCTCACCACCCACGACAGGGGGTCACAATGGCTACACCTTC. The rearrangement uses TRBV18 and TRBJ1-2, with 9 bases matching TRBD1. Germline assignment: CDR1 KGHSH and CDR2 LQKENI. The CDR3 runs 16 residues. V was clipped by 0 bases and J by 6 bases; unmatched bases: 8.

The chain joins TRBV4-1 to TRBJ2-5; the match to TRBD1 covers 10 bases. The CDR3 has 16 amino acids. Germline V gene lookup returns CDR1 MGHRA and CDR2 YSYEKL. V was clipped by 3 bases and J by 1 base; unmatched bases: 5. The CDR3 sequence is CASSHLGTGVQETQYF. CDR3 DNA sequence: TGCGCCAGCAGCCACCTCGGGACAGGGGTCCAAGAGACCCAGTACTTC.

This clone has more than one count but fewer than ten. The rearrangement links TRBV7-3 to TRBJ2-7; no definite D call. This CDR3 is 13 amino acids long. The germline V gene has CDR1 SGHTA and CDR2 FQGTGA. V lost 7 bases and J 2 bases, leaving 12 bases between the germline ends. In DNA, the CDR3 is TGTGCCAGCATCTTGGCAGGCACCTACGAGCAGTACGTC. Its protein product is CASILAGTYEQYV.

The V gene is TRBV14, the J gene TRBJ2-1; TRBD2 matches 8 bases. Germline CDR1 SGHDN, CDR2 FVKESK. The ends lost 5 bases at V and 4 bases at J; junction bases unmatched: 7. CDR3 length: 15 residues. This chain's CDR3 is CASSLLAVLYNEQFF. The CDR3 DNA sequence: TGTGCCAGCAGCTTACTAGCGGTCCTTTACAATGAGCAGTTCTTC.

In this sample, this clone turned up once. This chain uses TRBV7-9 with TRBJ1-4, with D unresolved. V was clipped by 5 bases and J by 8 bases, with 21 bases between them. Germline lookup yields CDR1 SEHNR and CDR2 FQNEAQ (reference sequence). The CDR3 sequence is 16 residues long. DNA for the CDR3: TGTGCCAGCAGCCAGGCCAACGGTGCAAGCCGGGAAAAACTGTTTTTT. Amino acid sequence: CASSQANGASREKLFF.

In nucleotides, the CDR3 is TGTGCCAGCAGCCAAGATAGAGTCCGGGACAGATGGAAGCAGTTCTTC. Translated, it gives CASSQDRVRDRWKQFF. This rearrangement joins TRBV3-1 (or the pseudogene TRBV3-2) to TRBJ2-1; 7 nucleotides agree with TRBD1. CDR1 and CDR2 from the germline V gene are LGHDT and YNNKEL (reference sequence). CDR3 size: 16 residues. V trimming: 0 bases; J trimming: 11 bases; junction bases outside the gene matches: 13.